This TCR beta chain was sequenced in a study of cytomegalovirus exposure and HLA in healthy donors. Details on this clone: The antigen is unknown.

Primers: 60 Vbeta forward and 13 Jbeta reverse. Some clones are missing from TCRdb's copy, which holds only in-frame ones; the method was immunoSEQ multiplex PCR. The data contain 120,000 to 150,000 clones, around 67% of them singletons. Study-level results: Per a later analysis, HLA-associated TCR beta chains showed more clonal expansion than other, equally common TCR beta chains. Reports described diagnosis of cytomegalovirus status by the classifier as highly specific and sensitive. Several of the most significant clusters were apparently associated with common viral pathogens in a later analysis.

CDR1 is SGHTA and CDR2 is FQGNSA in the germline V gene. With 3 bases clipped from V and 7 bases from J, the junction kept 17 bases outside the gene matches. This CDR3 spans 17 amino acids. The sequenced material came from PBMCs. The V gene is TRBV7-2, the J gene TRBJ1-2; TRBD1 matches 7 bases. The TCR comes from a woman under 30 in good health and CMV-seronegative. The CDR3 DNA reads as TGTGCCAGCAGCTTCTCTCTCCAGACAGGGATTGGAGGTGGCTACACCTTC. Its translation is CASSFSLQTGIGGGYTF.